These 13 T cell receptor beta chains were all obtained from the same sample, sequenced in a study of Ad26.COV2.S vaccination and SARS-CoV-2 variants. Stated treatment: around 19 received Ad26.COV2.S at low or high dose, single or two shots; a few received placebo; per-sample allocation not given. Collection of the samples took place on day 63 after the first injection of vaccine or placebo. Produced via immunoSEQ multiplex PCR; TCRdb's table is partial and in-frame only. The profile shows around 320,000 clones, about nine tenths of them singletons. The starting material was peripheral blood, obtained in a trial of Ad26.COV2.S vaccine versus placebo. The receptors were gathered from a person between 18 and 65 years old who received the Ad26.COV2.S COVID-19 vaccine or a placebo.

The V call is TRBV7-2, the J call TRBJ2-4; no firm D call. Germline CDR1 and CDR2: SGHTA and FQGNSA. The ends were cut back, 0 bases at V and 1 base at J, with 4 bases in the middle. The CDR3 totals 14 residues. The CDR3, as DNA: TGTGCCAGCAGCTTAGCGGGGGCCAAAAACATTCAGTACTTC. As protein: CASSLAGAKNIQYF.

This clone was seen once. V gene TRBV5-8 combines with J gene TRBJ2-5; a weak D match, TRBD1 (6 bases). This CDR3 has 13 amino acids. In germline, CDR1 is SGHTS, CDR2 YDEGEE. V dropped 0 bases and J dropped 6 bases, with 9 bases sitting between them. CDR3: CASSLGGGKTQYF. As DNA, the CDR3 is TGTGCCAGCAGCTTGGGAGGGGGAAAGACCCAGTACTTC.

The V call is TRBV2, the J call TRBJ1-1, with 10 bases identical to TRBD1. V gave up 6 bases and J gave up 1 base; unmatched junction bases: 5. The germline V gene encodes CDR1 SNHLY and CDR2 FYNNEI. This CDR3 has 15 amino acids. The CDR3 reads CASRSRQGANTEAFF. The CDR3 nucleotides are TGTGCCAGCAGGTCAAGACAGGGGGCGAACACTGAAGCTTTCTTT.

The gene calls are TRBV20-1 and TRBJ2-3; TRBD2 is a possible D gene (7 bases). CDR1 and CDR2 (germline): DFQATT, SNEGSKA (reference sequence). The CDR3 contains 15 residues. V dropped 3 bases and J dropped 2 bases, with 15 bases sitting between them. CDR3 in DNA: TGCAGTGCTAGTAATCGGGGGGCCCCCACAGATACGCAGTATTTT. This gives the protein CSASNRGAPTDTQYF.

As DNA, the CDR3 is TGTGCCAGCAGTCTGGACAGGGAGGACGCCCAGTACTTC. It is translated as CASSLDREDAQYF. The chain has TRBV2 and TRBJ2-5; 8 bases are a match to TRBD1. With 5 bases clipped from V and 9 bases from J, the junction kept 8 bases outside the gene matches. The CDR3 has 13 amino acids. CDR1 and CDR2 from the germline V gene are SNHLY and FYNNEI.

V is TRBV7-2 and J is TRBJ2-5; TRBD1 matches 10 bases. V shed 5 bases, J shed 3 bases, and the junction held 12 bases outside the gene matches. Germline lookup yields CDR1 SGHTA and CDR2 FQGNSA. The CDR3 contains 17 residues. The CDR3 here is CASSPNVGTGVEETQYF. The CDR3 DNA reads TGTGCCAGCAGCCCCAACGTGGGGACAGGGGTGGAAGAGACCCAGTACTTC.

The gene calls are TRBV6-5 and TRBJ1-1, with a possible D match to TRBD1 (5 bases). V shed 0 bases and J shed 3 bases, with 11 bases lying between them. Germline V lookup: CDR1 MNHEY, CDR2 SVGAGI. The CDR3 runs to 15 residues. Here the CDR3 reads CASSYSAGRDTEAFF. The CDR3 DNA reads as TGTGCCAGCAGTTACTCCGCAGGGCGGGACACTGAAGCTTTCTTT.

The V gene is TRBV4-2, the J gene TRBJ1-5; 8 nucleotides line up with TRBD1. CDR3 length equals 14 residues. CDR1 and CDR2 (germline): LGHNA, YNFKEQ. The V gene end was trimmed by 1 base and the J gene end by 7 bases; junction bases not matched to a gene: 3. CDR3 region: CASSQVTGGQPQHF. Here the CDR3 DNA reads TGTGCCAGCAGCCAAGTAACAGGGGGGCAGCCCCAGCATTTT.

In its sample, this clone was seen a few times. The chain has TRBV5-1 and TRBJ1-4; D unresolved. CDR3 length: 14 residues. V was clipped by 4 bases and J by 8 bases, with 15 bases between them. The germline CDR1 and CDR2 sequences are SGHRS and YFSETQ. The CDR3 reads CASSPGRWGEKLFF. The CDR3 coding sequence is TGCGCCAGCAGCCCCGGACGGTGGGGAGAAAAACTGTTTTTT.

This CDR3 reads CASSLGRGRNEKLFF. CDR3 sequence (DNA): TGTGCCAGCAGCTTGGGCAGGGGGCGGAATGAAAAACTGTTTTTT. The chain employs TRBV5-4 and TRBJ1-4, with 8 nucleotides matching TRBD1. CDR1 and CDR2 from the germline V gene are SGHNT and YYREEE (reference sequence). The CDR3 spans 15 residues. The ends lost 0 bases at V and 5 bases at J; junction bases unmatched: 3. Full variable domain (outside the CDR3, taken from reference TRBV5-4 and TRBJ1-4): ETGVTQSPTHLIKTRGQQVTLRCSSQSGHNTVSWYQQALGQGPQFIFQYYREEENGRGNFPPRFSGLQFPNYSSELNVNALELDDSALYLCASSLGRGRNEKLFFGSGTQLSVL.

The rearrangement links TRBV19 to TRBJ2-7; no clear D. Per the germline V gene, CDR1 is LNHDA and CDR2 is SQIVND (reference sequence). V was shortened by 0 bases and J by 1 base, with 4 bases between the two germline ends. CDR3 length equals 13 residues. CDR3 sequence (DNA): TGTGCCAGTAGTATAGAAACATCCTACGAGCAGTACTTC. Its translation is CASSIETSYEQYF.

A remark on this clone: The same CDR3 arises from other DNA sequences in this sample as well. The chain recombines TRBV7-9 with TRBJ2-7; D is perhaps TRBD2 (6 bases). Trimming removed 3 bases from V and 0 bases from J, with 9 bases in between. The CDR3 totals 14 residues. Per germline, CDR1 SEHNR and CDR2 FQNEAQ (reference sequence). The CDR3 region has the DNA TGTGCCAGCAGCTTCCGGGAGAGCTCCTACGAGCAGTACTTC. This encodes CASSFRESSYEQYF.

Here the CDR3 reads CASSIQGAWSEKLFF. The CDR3 nucleotides are TGTGCCAGCAGCATCCAGGGGGCTTGGTCAGAAAAACTGTTTTTT. V usage is TRBV27 and J usage is TRBJ1-4; 8 nucleotides match TRBD1. Germline assignment: CDR1 MNHEY and CDR2 SMNVEV (reference sequence). This CDR3 comprises 15 residues. J gave up 8 bases and V 6 bases, and 11 bases lay outside the gene matches.